This entry describes one T cell receptor beta chain. The data are from a study of shared clonotypes between healthy human individuals. Study in general: The donor pool was made up of two women and three men aged 18 to 49. CD4 naive and CD4 memory each took three plates per donor, while CD8 naive took two and CD8 memory one.

V lost 4 bases, J lost 3 bases, and 9 bases lay in between. The CDR3 totals 13 residues. Germline CDR1 reads ENHRY; CDR2 reads SYGVKD. Clones were sequenced by immunoSEQ multiplex PCR, and TCRdb holds only the in-frame ones, with some missing. The table has over a million clones, roughly 98% seen once; the top ten hold 0.45%. This chain connects TRBV10-3 to TRBJ1-2; D is unresolved. The TCR originated in a man aged 30 to 45 in good health. The material sequenced was naive CD4+ T cells sorted from blood. Noted subset: CD45RA+ positively selected. The CDR3 DNA is TGTGCCATCAGTGGGGGAGGGTACTATGGCTACACCTTC. This gives the protein CAISGGGYYGYTF.